Following are 11 T cell receptor beta chains from one sample sequenced in a study of human T cells and chemical hapten exposure. Time point given: patch test 3, about 24 weeks after DPC sensitization. Treatment denoted: therapeutic diphenylcyclopropenone sensitization with weekly scalp DPC. Researchers extracted total RNA from unfractionated whole blood. One entry per CDR3 protein, called by TCRdb with MiXCR from the RACE reads. This table has 35,000 to 45,000 distinct CDR3 sequences, about 13% appearing once. Here the sequenced sample was whole blood, taken in connection with sensitization to the hapten diphenylcyclopropenone (DPC). The source is a woman aged 40 to 50 with alopecia areata. Some clones in this sample may be carry-over from other donors' samples.

This clonotype was seen ten or more times. This chain uses TRBV24-1 with TRBJ2-1, with TRBD2 matching over 8 bases. Germline CDR1 is KGHDR and CDR2 is SFDVKD. This CDR3 comprises 15 residues. The V and J ends lost 6 bases and 4 bases, in that order; junction bases with no gene match: 7. The CDR3 region is CATSWGSGTYNEQFF. The CDR3 bases are TGTGCCACCAGTTGGGGTAGCGGGACTTACAATGAGCAGTTCTTC.

This clonotype was counted between two and nine times. The chain recombines TRBV2 with TRBJ2-3; 7 bases are a match to TRBD2. The trim removed 6 bases at V and 0 bases at J, leaving 3 bases unmatched. Germline V lookup: CDR1 SNHLY, CDR2 FYNNEI. The CDR3 runs to 14 residues. CDR3 residues: CASRARGSTDTQYF. The DNA for the CDR3 is TGTGCCAGCAGGGCGCGGGGGAGCACAGATACGCAGTATTTT.

This clonotype was detected ten times or more. This chain links TRBV24-1 with TRBJ2-2; 11 bases line up with TRBD2. This CDR3 has 18 amino acids. V lost 5 bases and J lost 2; bases outside the gene matches: 9. Germline-derived CDR1 and CDR2 are KGHDR and SFDVKD. This chain's CDR3 is CATSGILTSGDNTGELFF. The CDR3 nucleotides read TGTGCCACCAGTGGAATTCTGACTAGCGGGGATAACACCGGGGAGCTGTTTTTT.

The J gene is TRBJ2-7, the V gene TRBV3-1; D might be TRBD2 (7 bases). V was cut by 4 bases and J by 3 bases, with 16 bases left in between. Germline CDR1 and CDR2: LGHDT and YNNKEL (reference sequence). The CDR3 has 15 amino acids. The CDR3 DNA sequence: TGTGCCAGCAGCCTCGGCTCGGGGGGCAGCTACGAGCAGTACTTC. Translation: CASSLGSGGSYEQYF.

The chain links TRBV27 to TRBJ2-5; D is uncertain. Germline assignment: CDR1 MNHEY and CDR2 SMNVEV (reference sequence). This CDR3 spans 13 amino acids. Trimming pared 5 bases from V and 0 bases from J, leaving 7 bases between. The CDR3 DNA is TGTGCCAGCAGTAATATGTACCAAGAGACCCAGTACTTC. Protein sequence: CASSNMYQETQYF.

The chain combines TRBV29-1 with TRBJ1-5, with a possible D match to TRBD1 (5 bases). This CDR3 is built from 13 residues. CDR1 is SQVTM, CDR2 ANQGSEA, per germline. V was cut by 4 bases and J by 3 bases, with 10 bases left in between. CDR3 sequence: CSVARDPNQPQHF. In nucleotides, the CDR3 is TGCAGCGTTGCCAGGGACCCCAATCAGCCCCAGCATTTT.

This clonotype was recorded many times. The genes are TRBV7-8 and TRBJ1-5; D remains ambiguous. Trimming stripped 5 bases from V and 4 bases from J, with 12 bases between. Per the germline V gene, CDR1 is SGHVS and CDR2 is FQNEAQ. There are 14 residues in the CDR3. The CDR3 here is CASSPFGSNQPQHF. DNA for the CDR3: TGTGCCAGCAGCCCATTCGGGAGTAATCAGCCCCAGCATTTT.

This clonotype was observed many times. In DNA, the CDR3 is TGTGCCAGTAGCGACAGCGCAACTAATGAAAAACTGTTTTTT. As protein: CASSDSATNEKLFF. The chain employs TRBV19 and TRBJ1-4, with D tentatively TRBD1 (5 bases). Looked up from germline, CDR1 is LNHDA and CDR2 is SQIVND (reference sequence). This CDR3 comprises 14 residues. Trimming took off 6 bases at V and 0 bases at J, with 8 bases between the two ends.

This clonotype showed up just a few times. In DNA, the CDR3 is TGCAGTGCCCAATCAAGGGGCGGGGGTGATCAGCCCCAGCATTTT. This encodes CSAQSRGGGDQPQHF. The rearrangement joins TRBV20-1 to TRBJ1-5, with D perhaps TRBD1 (5 bases). This CDR3 spans 15 amino acids. V was clipped by 6 bases and J by 5 bases, with 20 bases between them. Germline CDR1 is DFQATT and CDR2 is SNEGSKA (reference sequence).

This clonotype was picked up a small number of times. The gene calls are TRBV10-3 and TRBJ2-1; 9 positions match TRBD1. The CDR3 totals 13 residues. The V and J ends lost 8 bases and 7 bases, in that order; junction bases with no gene match: 6. CDR1 and CDR2 from the germline V gene are ENHRY and SYGVKD. The CDR3 is CAIRDREWNEQFF. The CDR3 DNA follows: TGTGCCATCCGGGACAGGGAGTGGAATGAGCAGTTCTTC.

This chain connects TRBV28 to TRBJ2-1, with 8 bases that match TRBD1. Germline values: CDR1 MDHEN, CDR2 SYDVKM. The CDR3 runs to 15 residues. Trimming took 6 bases from V and 3 from J; bases not matched to a gene: 7. CDR3 protein: CASSPDRGVYNEQFF. CDR3 nucleotide sequence: TGTGCCAGCAGCCCTGACAGGGGTGTCTACAATGAGCAGTTCTTC.